Below, 17 T cell receptor beta chains from the same sample are listed, as sequenced in a study of blood T cell repertoires in COVID-19. Produced via immunoSEQ multiplex PCR; TCRdb's table is partial and in-frame only. The sample yields about 70,000 clones, more than 75% seen once. What was sequenced was peripheral blood. These receptors were obtained from a woman aged 70-85 years with acute or convalescent COVID-19.

V gene TRBV5-1 combines with J gene TRBJ2-3; D unclear. The ends were cut back, 0 bases at V and 4 bases at J, with 15 bases in the middle. Germline values: CDR1 SGHRS, CDR2 YFSETQ. There are 16 residues in the CDR3. CDR3 DNA: TGCGCCAGCAGCTTGGTGATGGGCAGTCAGTCAGATACGCAGTATTTT. Protein: CASSLVMGSQSDTQYF. Looking up the rest from reference TRBV5-1 and TRBJ2-3 gives the full variable domain: KAGVTQTPRYLIKTRGQQVTLSCSPISGHRSVSWYQQTPGQGLQFLFEYFSETQRNKGNFPGRFSGRQFSNSRSEMNVSTLELGDSALYLCASSLVMGSQSDTQYFGPGTRLTVL.

The J gene is TRBJ1-2, the V gene TRBV4-1; no definite D call. The germline V and J ends were trimmed by 4 bases and 4 bases, with 16 bases remaining between them. This CDR3 comprises 15 residues. Per the germline V gene, CDR1 is MGHRA and CDR2 is YSYEKL. DNA for the CDR3: TGCGCCAGCAGCCCTGGAGGGCAGATCTTCTATGGCTACACCTTC. Protein product: CASSPGGQIFYGYTF.

This clone was observed once. This chain connects TRBV19 to TRBJ2-1; D might be TRBD2 (5 bases). V was pared by 7 bases and J by 3 bases, with 16 bases between. The CDR3 contains 15 residues. Germline V gene sequence: CDR1 LNHDA, CDR2 SQIVND (reference sequence). CDR3 protein: CASTPGVTLYNEQFF. CDR3 DNA: TGTGCCAGTACCCCCGGGGTCACCCTCTACAATGAGCAGTTCTTC.

V and J are TRBV3-1 (or the pseudogene TRBV3-2) and TRBJ1-5; D is unresolved. V lost 3 bases and J 7 bases, leaving 10 bases between the germline ends. The CDR3 is 13 amino acids. Germline V lookup: CDR1 LGHDT, CDR2 YNNKEL (reference sequence). In DNA, the CDR3 is TGTGCCAGCAGCCAGAACGGAGGACAGCCCCAGCATTTT. Translating it yields CASSQNGGQPQHF.

The chain employs TRBV29-1 and TRBJ2-7; 8 bases agree with TRBD1. Germline V lookup: CDR1 SQVTM, CDR2 ANQGSEA. The CDR3 length is 12 residues. V lost 4 bases and J lost 3; bases outside the gene matches: 2. This chain's CDR3 is CSVVQGDYEQYF. The CDR3 DNA follows: TGCAGCGTTGTACAGGGGGACTACGAGCAGTACTTC.

This chain connects TRBV28 to TRBJ2-2; the match to TRBD2 covers 14 bases. The J segment lost 5 bases and the V segment lost 5 bases, leaving 13 bases of the junction unmatched. There are 19 residues in the CDR3. The V gene's germline CDR1 is MDHEN and CDR2 SYDVKM. In DNA, the CDR3 is TGTGCCAGCAGTATACCAGTAGGACTAGCGGGAGGACCTACCGGGGAGCTGTTTTTT. This codes for CASSIPVGLAGGPTGELFF.

The rearrangement joins TRBV24-1 to TRBJ1-5; the D gene is possibly TRBD1 (6 bases). CDR1 is KGHDR, CDR2 SFDVKD, per germline. The CDR3 totals 16 residues. The germline V and J ends were trimmed by 2 bases and 4 bases, with 14 bases remaining between them. The CDR3 DNA follows: TGTGCCACCAGTGATTCCCTAGGGGGTGGGAATCAGCCCCAGCATTTT. Translation gives CATSDSLGGGNQPQHF.

A remark on this clone: The germline gene is not matched at one end of the junction; a read error may be the cause. This chain connects TRBV3-1 (or the pseudogene TRBV3-2) to TRBJ2-7; 10 bases match TRBD2. Germline values: CDR1 LGHDT, CDR2 YNNKEL (reference sequence). The CDR3 totals 12 residues. The CDR3 here is CASSQVWALAGF. For the CDR3, the DNA is TGTGCCAGCAGCCAAGTTTGGGCACTAGCGGGATTC.

The CDR3 loop is CARPGLAGGQGYNEQFF. The CDR3 bases are TGTGCCAGGCCGGGACTAGCGGGAGGCCAGGGATACAATGAGCAGTTCTTC. The rearrangement joins TRBV21-1 to TRBJ2-1; TRBD2 reflects the table's D call only, with no check against the DNA. TRBV21-1 is given as a pseudogene. The CDR3 contains 17 residues.

The chain couples TRBV11-2 to TRBJ2-1, with D perhaps matching TRBD1 (5 bases). The CDR3 spans 14 residues. V lost 7 bases and J 0 bases, leaving 10 bases between the germline ends. Looked up from germline, CDR1 is SGHAT and CDR2 is FQNNGV. CDR3 bases: TGTGCCAGCATTAGGCAGGGCTCCTACAATGAGCAGTTCTTC. Encoded protein: CASIRQGSYNEQFF.

The chain carries TRBV7-2 and TRBJ2-7, with 8 bases identical to TRBD1. With 3 bases clipped from V and 2 bases from J, the junction kept 6 bases outside the gene matches. The CDR3 length is 15 residues. From germline, CDR1 is SGHTA and CDR2 FQGNSA. CDR3 residues: CASSLGQVRTYEQYF. The DNA of the CDR3 is TGTGCCAGCAGCTTGGGACAGGTGAGAACCTACGAGCAGTACTTC.

This CDR3 is CASSPQGAGNTIYF. In DNA, the CDR3 is TGTGCCAGCTCACCCCAGGGTGCTGGAAACACCATATATTTT. This chain links TRBV18 with TRBJ1-3; possibly TRBD1 for D (5 bases). V lost 3 bases, J lost 2 bases, and 8 bases lay in between. The germline V gene encodes CDR1 KGHSH and CDR2 LQKENI. The CDR3 runs to 14 residues. The whole variable domain, filled in from reference TRBV18 and TRBJ1-3, reads NAGVMQNPRHLVRRRGQEARLRCSPMKGHSHVYWYRQLPEEGLKFMVYLQKENIIDESGMPKERFSAEFPKEGPSILRIQQVVRGDSAAYFCASSPQGAGNTIYFGEGSWLTVV.

V is TRBV28 and J is TRBJ2-7; tentatively, D is TRBD2 (6 bases). The length of the CDR3 is 12 residues. Trimming stripped 8 bases from V and 5 bases from J, with 13 bases between. Germline V gene data show CDR1 as MDHEN and CDR2 as SYDVKM. The CDR3 DNA sequence: TGTGCCAGCGGGGGAGGTCTCCACGAGCAGTACTTC. Encoded protein: CASGGGLHEQYF.

The chain couples TRBV2 to TRBJ2-1; D is ambiguous. V lost 1 base and J lost 15, with 10 bases in between. This CDR3 contains 11 residues. Germline values: CDR1 SNHLY, CDR2 FYNNEI. The CDR3 here is CASSEGAVPFF. For the CDR3, the DNA is TGTGCCAGCAGTGAAGGGGCCGTTCCGTTCTTC.

The chain uses TRBV7-6 and TRBJ2-2; 9 nucleotides match TRBD1. Germline CDR1 is SGHVS and CDR2 is FNYEAQ. This CDR3 has 18 amino acids. The V and J ends lost 1 base and 0 bases, in that order; junction bases with no gene match: 6. CDR3 protein: CASSLDGTGYANTGELFF. The CDR3 DNA follows: TGTGCCAGCAGCTTAGATGGGACAGGGTACGCGAACACCGGGGAGCTGTTTTTT.

V gene TRBV3-1 (or the pseudogene TRBV3-2) combines with J gene TRBJ2-2; TRBD1 is a possible D gene (6 bases). Germline CDR1 and CDR2: LGHDT and YNNKEL (reference sequence). The CDR3 contains 14 residues. Trimming shortened V by 7 bases and J by 5 bases, and 14 bases separated the two germline ends. The CDR3 coding sequence is TGTGCCAGCACCCTACAGGGAAAGACCGGGGAGCTGTTTTTT. Its translation is CASTLQGKTGELFF.

The V and J genes are TRBV19 and TRBJ1-1; no reliable D call. V lost 1 base and J 0 bases, leaving 12 bases between the germline ends. The CDR3 is 16 residues long. Looked up from germline, CDR1 is LNHDA and CDR2 is SQIVND (reference sequence). The CDR3 here is CASSIGPGLLNTEAFF. DNA of the CDR3: TGTGCCAGTAGTATAGGTCCAGGCCTCCTGAACACTGAAGCTTTCTTT.